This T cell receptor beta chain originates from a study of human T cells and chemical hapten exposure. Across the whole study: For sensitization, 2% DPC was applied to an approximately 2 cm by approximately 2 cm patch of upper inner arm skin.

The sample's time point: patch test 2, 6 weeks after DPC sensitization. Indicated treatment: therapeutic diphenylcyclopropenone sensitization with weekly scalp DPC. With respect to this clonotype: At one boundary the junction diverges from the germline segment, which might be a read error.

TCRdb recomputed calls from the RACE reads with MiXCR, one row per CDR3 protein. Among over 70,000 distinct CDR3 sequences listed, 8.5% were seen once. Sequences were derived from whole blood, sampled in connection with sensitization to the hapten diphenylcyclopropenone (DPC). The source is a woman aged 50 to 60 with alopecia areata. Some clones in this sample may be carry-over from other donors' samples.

CDR3 DNA sequence: TGCAGCGTCGAAGCCAGGGGTAGGAACAATGAGCAGTTCTTC. It translates to CSVEARGRNNEQFF. The chain uses TRBV29-1 and TRBJ2-1; perhaps TRBD1 as D (6 bases). Germline CDR1 reads SQVTM; CDR2 reads ANQGSEA. This CDR3 has 14 amino acids.